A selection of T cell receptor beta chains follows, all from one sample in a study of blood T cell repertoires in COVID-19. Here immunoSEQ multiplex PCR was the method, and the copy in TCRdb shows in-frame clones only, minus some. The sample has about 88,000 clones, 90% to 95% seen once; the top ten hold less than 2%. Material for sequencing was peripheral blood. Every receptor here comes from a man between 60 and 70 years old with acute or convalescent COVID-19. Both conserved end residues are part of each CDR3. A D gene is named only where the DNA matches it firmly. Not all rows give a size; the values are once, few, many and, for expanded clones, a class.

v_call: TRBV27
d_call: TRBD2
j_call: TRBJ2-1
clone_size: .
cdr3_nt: TGTGCCAGCAGTGGACTAGCGGGAGGGTTCTCCTACAATGAGCAGTTCTTC
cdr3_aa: CASSGLAGGFSYNEQFF

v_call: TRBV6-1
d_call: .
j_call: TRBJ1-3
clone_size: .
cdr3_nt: TGTGCCAGCAGTGAAGCCCGGACGGGGGGAAACACCATATATTTT
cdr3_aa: CASSEARTGGNTIYF

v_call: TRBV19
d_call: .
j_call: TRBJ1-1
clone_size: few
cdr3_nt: TGTGCCAGTAGTATTCCAGGGATGAACACTGAAGCTTTCTTT
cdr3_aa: CASSIPGMNTEAFF

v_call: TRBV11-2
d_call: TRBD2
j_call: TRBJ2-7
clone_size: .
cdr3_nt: TGTGCCAGCAGCCTTAGCGGGAGGAACGAGCAGTACTTC
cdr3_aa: CASSLSGRNEQYF

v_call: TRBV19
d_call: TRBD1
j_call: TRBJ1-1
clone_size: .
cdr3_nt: TGTGCCAGTAGCGGACAGGGAGAAGCTTTCTTT
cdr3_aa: CASSGQGEAFF

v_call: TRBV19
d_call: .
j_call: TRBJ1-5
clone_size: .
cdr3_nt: TGTGCCAGTAGTATTAACAGTGGGGCTTCGACCCAGCATTTT
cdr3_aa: CASSINSGASTQHF

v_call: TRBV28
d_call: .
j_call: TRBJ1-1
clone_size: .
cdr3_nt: TGTGCCAGCAGTTTTTGGAGCCGGGACACCGATGAAGCTTTCTTT
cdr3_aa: CASSFWSRDTDEAFF

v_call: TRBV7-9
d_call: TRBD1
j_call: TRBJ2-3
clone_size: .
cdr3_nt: TGTGCCAGCAGCTTCGGACAGGGGACAGCAGATACGCAGTATTTT
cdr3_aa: CASSFGQGTADTQYF

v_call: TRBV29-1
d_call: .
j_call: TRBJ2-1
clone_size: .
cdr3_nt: TGCAGCGTTGACTTATGGCAGGGGAAAGGTGAGCAGTTCTTC
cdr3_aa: CSVDLWQGKGEQFF

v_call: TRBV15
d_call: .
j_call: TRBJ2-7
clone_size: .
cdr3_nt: TGTGCCACCAGCAGAGTATACGAGCAGTACTTC
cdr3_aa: CATSRVYEQYF

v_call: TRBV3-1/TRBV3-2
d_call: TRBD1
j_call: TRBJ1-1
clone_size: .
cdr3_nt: TGTGCCAGTCGCGGCCGGGACAGGGGCTCGAACACTGAAGCTTTCTTT
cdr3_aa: CASRGRDRGSNTEAFF

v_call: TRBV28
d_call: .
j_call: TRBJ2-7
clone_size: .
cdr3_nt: TGTGCCAGCAGCTCTTCCTACGAGCAGTACTTC
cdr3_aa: CASSSSYEQYF

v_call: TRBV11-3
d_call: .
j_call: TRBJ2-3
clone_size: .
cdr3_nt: TGTGCCAGCAGCTCTCGAGCGGCGTACACAGATACGCAGTATTTT
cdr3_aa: CASSSRAAYTDTQYF

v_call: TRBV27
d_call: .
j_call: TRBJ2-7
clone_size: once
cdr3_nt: TGTGCCAGCAGTTACAATGGACAGCAATACGAGCAGTACTTC
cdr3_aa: CASSYNGQQYEQYF

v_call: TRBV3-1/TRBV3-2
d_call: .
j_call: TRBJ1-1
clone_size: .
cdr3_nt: TGTGCCAGCAGCCTAAGGACAGCACCACCGAACACTGAAGCTTTCTTT
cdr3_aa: CASSLRTAPPNTEAFF

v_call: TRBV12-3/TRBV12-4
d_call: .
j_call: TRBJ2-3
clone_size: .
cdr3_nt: TGTGCCAGCAGTTTACCGGGCACAGATACGCAGTATTTT
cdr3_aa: CASSLPGTDTQYF

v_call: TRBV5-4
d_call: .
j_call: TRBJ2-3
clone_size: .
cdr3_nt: TGTGCCAGCAGCTTCCGGACAGATACGCAGTATTTT
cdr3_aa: CASSFRTDTQYF

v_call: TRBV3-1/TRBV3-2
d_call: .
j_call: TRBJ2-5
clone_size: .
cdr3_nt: TGTGCCAGCAGCCAAGATCTCTGGGACTCGGAGACCCAGTACTTC
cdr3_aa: CASSQDLWDSETQYF

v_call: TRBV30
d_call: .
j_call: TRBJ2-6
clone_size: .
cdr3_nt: TGTGCCTGGTCGCCCGGGGGTCCTGGGGCCAACGTCCTGACTTTC
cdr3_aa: CAWSPGGPGANVLTF

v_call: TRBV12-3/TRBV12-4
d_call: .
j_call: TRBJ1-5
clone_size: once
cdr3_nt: TGTGCCAGCAGTCCATTGGGGGGGCCCCAGCATTTT
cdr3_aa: CASSPLGGPQHF

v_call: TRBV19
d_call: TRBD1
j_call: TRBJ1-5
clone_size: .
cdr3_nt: TGTGCCAGTAGTATTCCCGGGACAGGAGGCAATCAGCCCCAGCATTTT
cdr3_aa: CASSIPGTGGNQPQHF

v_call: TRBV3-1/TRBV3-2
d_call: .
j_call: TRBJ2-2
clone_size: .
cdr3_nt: TGTGCCAGCAGCCAACGTACAGGGTCAGGCCCCGGGGAGCTGTTTTTT
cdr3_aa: CASSQRTGSGPGELFF

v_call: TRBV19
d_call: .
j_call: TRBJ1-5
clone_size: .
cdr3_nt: TGTGCCAGTAGTATAGTTCGGGGTAATCCGCAGCCCCAGCATTTT
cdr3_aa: CASSIVRGNPQPQHF

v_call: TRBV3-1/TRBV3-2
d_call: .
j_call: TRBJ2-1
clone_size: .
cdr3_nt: TGTGCCAGCAGCACCCACGGCGAGGATGAGCAGTTCTTC
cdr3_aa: CASSTHGEDEQFF

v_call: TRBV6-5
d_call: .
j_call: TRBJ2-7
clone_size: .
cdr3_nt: TGTGCCAGCAGTTACTCTAGTAGCGGTTGGGGCGAGCAGTACTTC
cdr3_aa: CASSYSSSGWGEQYF

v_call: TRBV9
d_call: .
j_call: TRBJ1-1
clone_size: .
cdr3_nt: TGTGCCAGCAGCGTAATTTCGCGGACTGAAGCTTTCTTT
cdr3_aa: CASSVISRTEAFF

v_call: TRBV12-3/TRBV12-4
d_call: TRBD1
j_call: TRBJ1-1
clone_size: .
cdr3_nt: TGTGCCAGCAGTTTAGACAGGGGCCCTGAAGCTTTCTTT
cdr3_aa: CASSLDRGPEAFF

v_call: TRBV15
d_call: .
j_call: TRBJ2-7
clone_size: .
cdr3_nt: TGTGCCACCAGTAGAACTGGAGAGTCATACGAGCAGTACTTC
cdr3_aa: CATSRTGESYEQYF

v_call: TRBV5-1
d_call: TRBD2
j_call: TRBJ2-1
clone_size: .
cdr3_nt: TGCGCCAGCAATCTAGCGGGAGTCAATGAGCAGTTCTTC
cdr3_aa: CASNLAGVNEQFF